The clone carrying this T cell receptor beta chain was counted a few times. Its target is not known. A second PCR of roughly 6 to 12 cycles used a sample-barcoded 5' primer and a J-beta primer mix. TCRdb ran MiXCR on the 5' RACE reads and lists one entry per CDR3 protein. The sample comprises 700,000 to 850,000 distinct CDR3 sequences, approximately 55% of which are singletons, and around 41% rests with the top ten. This record belongs to a study of blood T cells in healthy people across ages. Study conclusions and caveats: The CMV status of each donor remained undetermined, and this could have confounded shifts in expanded clonotypes. TCR beta diversity, measured per million T cells, fell in a roughly linear way with age.

Trimming at V came to 3 bases and at J to 5 bases, leaving 11 bases not matched to a gene. Germline lookup yields CDR1 LGHDT and CDR2 YNNKEL (reference sequence). CDR3 size: 17 residues. This chain joins TRBV3-1 and TRBJ2-7; 12 positions agree with TRBD2. This TCR was sampled from an older man in good health. Sequenced input: blood. The CDR3 spells CASSQKLTSGRSHEQYF. The CDR3 DNA reads TGTGCCAGCAGCCAGAAACTAACTAGCGGGAGGTCCCACGAGCAGTACTTC.